This is a list of T cell receptor beta chains from one sample in a study of shared clonotypes between healthy human individuals. Profiled with immunoSEQ multiplex PCR; TCRdb holds only in-frame clones, not every one. Among around 300,000 clones listed, roughly 84% were seen once. Sequenced input: memory CD8+ T cells sorted from blood. The receptors here all came from a man younger than 35 in good health. The CDR3 runs from the conserved cysteine through the conserved F or W. The D gene is left open where the match is weak. Clone sizes are given selectively: once, few, many, or a class where the clone is expanded.

j_call v_call d_call clone_size cdr3_aa cdr3_nt
TRBJ2-1 TRBV2 . . CASSEQGRAYNEQFF TGTGCCAGCAGTGAACAGGGCAGGGCTTACAATGAGCAGTTCTTC
TRBJ2-7 TRBV11-2 . . CASSFLSYEQYF TGTGCCAGCAGCTTCTTATCCTACGAGCAGTACTTC
TRBJ1-2 TRBV11-2 . . CASSQGLWSYTF TGTGCCAGCAGCCAAGGGCTATGGAGCTACACCTTC
TRBJ1-5 TRBV4-1 . few CASSQVVILQPQHF TGCGCCAGCAGCCAAGTTGTAATCCTTCAGCCCCAGCATTTT
TRBJ1-1 TRBV10-3 . . CATKWGSDTEAFF TGTGCCACCAAGTGGGGTTCGGACACTGAAGCTTTCTTT
TRBJ1-2 TRBV6-6 . . CASSYSYGYTF TGTGCCAGCAGTTACAGTTATGGCTACACCTTC
TRBJ1-1 TRBV29-1 . once CSVFGNTEAFF TGCAGCGTTTTTGGTAACACTGAAGCTTTCTTT
TRBJ2-7 TRBV18 TRBD1 . CASSPVGTGLYEQYF TGTGCCAGCTCACCAGTCGGGACAGGCCTATACGAGCAGTACTTC
TRBJ2-7 TRBV29-1 TRBD1 . CSVEAPATGYGEQYF TGCAGCGTTGAAGCACCGGCGACAGGGTACGGCGAGCAGTACTTC
TRBJ2-1 TRBV7-9 TRBD2 once CASSSGTSGRRSSYNEQFF TGTGCCAGCAGCTCAGGGACTAGCGGGCGCCGAAGCTCCTACAATGAGCAGTTCTTC